This is a list of T cell receptor beta chains from one sample in a study of blood T cell repertoires in COVID-19. Only in-frame clones appear in the TCRdb table, and some are missing; sequencing was by immunoSEQ multiplex PCR. The data contain more than 200,000 clones, under 90% of them seen just once; the ten biggest clones take up about 9.9%. Sequencing input: peripheral blood. Receptors were obtained from a man aged 45-65 years with COVID-19, enrolled during active disease. Each CDR3 is given with its conserved first and last residue. The order of the fields is CDR3 protein, CDR3 DNA, V gene, J gene, clone size, D gene. The D gene is left open where the match is weak. Clone size appears in some rows only: once, few, many, or a class for an expanded clone.

cdr3_aa: CAWTLRLAGEQYF; cdr3_nt: TGTGCCTGGACCCTCAGGCTAGCGGGGGAGCAGTACTTC; v_call: TRBV30; j_call: TRBJ2-7; clone_size: -; d_call: TRBD2
cdr3_aa: CASSFAGYRGSEQFF; cdr3_nt: TGTGCCAGCAGTTTCGCGGGGTATCGGGGTTCGGAGCAGTTCTTC; v_call: TRBV28; j_call: TRBJ2-1; clone_size: once; d_call: -
cdr3_aa: CASSLFVAGGTGELFF; cdr3_nt: TGTGCCAGCAGTTTATTTGTGGCGGGGGGGACCGGGGAGCTGTTTTTT; v_call: TRBV28; j_call: TRBJ2-2; clone_size: -; d_call: TRBD2
cdr3_aa: CASSSQTSGVTGELFF; cdr3_nt: TGTGCCAGCAGTTCACAGACTAGCGGGGTCACCGGGGAGCTGTTTTTT; v_call: TRBV7-6; j_call: TRBJ2-2; clone_size: -; d_call: TRBD2
cdr3_aa: CASSLVEGEVTF; cdr3_nt: TGTGCCAGCAGCTTGGTAGAGGGAGAGGTCACCTTC; v_call: TRBV5-5; j_call: TRBJ1-2; clone_size: -; d_call: -
cdr3_aa: CASSEGLAGVGQFF; cdr3_nt: TGTGCCAGCAGTGAAGGGCTAGCGGGGGTTGGGCAGTTCTTC; v_call: TRBV2; j_call: TRBJ2-1; clone_size: few; d_call: TRBD2
cdr3_aa: CASSQEAGVAGYTF; cdr3_nt: TGTGCCAGCAGCCAAGAAGCAGGGGTGGCTGGCTACACCTTC; v_call: TRBV14; j_call: TRBJ1-2; clone_size: -; d_call: -
cdr3_aa: CSALEGGSNTIYF; cdr3_nt: TGCAGCGCCTTGGAGGGAGGGTCAAACACCATATATTTT; v_call: TRBV29-1; j_call: TRBJ1-3; clone_size: few; d_call: -
cdr3_aa: CASSLTGGRGYTF; cdr3_nt: TGTGCCAGCAGCCTGACAGGGGGCAGGGGCTACACCTTC; v_call: TRBV12-3/TRBV12-4; j_call: TRBJ1-2; clone_size: -; d_call: TRBD1
cdr3_aa: CASRFRAGTSHNEQYF; cdr3_nt: TGTGCCAGCAGATTCCGGGCCGGGACTAGTCATAACGAGCAGTACTTC; v_call: TRBV5-6; j_call: TRBJ2-7; clone_size: once; d_call: TRBD2
cdr3_aa: CASSNSPQQSYEQYF; cdr3_nt: TGTGCCAGCAGCAATAGCCCCCAGCAGTCCTACGAGCAGTACTTC; v_call: TRBV21-1; j_call: TRBJ2-7; clone_size: -; d_call: -
cdr3_aa: CASMGQDSYNEQFF; cdr3_nt: TGTGCCAGCATGGGACAGGACTCCTACAATGAGCAGTTCTTC; v_call: TRBV28; j_call: TRBJ2-1; clone_size: -; d_call: TRBD1
cdr3_aa: CASSFEGGGNQPQHF; cdr3_nt: TGTGCCAGTAGCTTCGAAGGGGGCGGCAATCAGCCCCAGCATTTT; v_call: TRBV19; j_call: TRBJ1-5; clone_size: -; d_call: TRBD1